These 20 T cell receptor beta chains were sequenced from one sample in a study of blood T cell repertoires in COVID-19. Sequenced by immunoSEQ multiplex PCR; TCRdb stores in-frame clones only, minus some. This sample has just over 300,000 clones, with approximately 90% found just once. Material for sequencing was PBMCs or T cells enriched from blood (not recorded which). The receptors were gathered from a woman aged 40 to 50 who had recovered from COVID-19.

This clone was seen just once. V gene TRBV13 combines with J gene TRBJ2-7; possibly TRBD1 for D (5 bases). V lost 2 bases and J 5 bases, leaving 10 bases between the germline ends. Germline CDR1 and CDR2: PRHDT and FYEKMQ (reference sequence). This CDR3 comprises 13 residues. CDR3 loop: CASSLSRAHEQYF. The CDR3 DNA is TGTGCCAGCAGCTTATCCAGGGCCCACGAGCAGTACTTC. Combining the CDR3 with reference TRBV13 and TRBJ2-7 gives the whole variable domain AAGVIQSPRHLIKEKRETATLKCYPIPRHDTVYWYQQGPGQDPQFLISFYEKMQSDKGSIPDRFSAQQFSDYHSELNMSSLELGDSALYFCASSLSRAHEQYFGPGTRLTVT.

V gene TRBV30 combines with J gene TRBJ2-5; 8 bases align to TRBD1. The V gene's germline CDR1 is GTSNPN and CDR2 SVGIG (reference sequence). V gave up 7 bases and J gave up 7 bases; unmatched junction bases: 8. The CDR3 sequence is 12 residues long. The chain's CDR3 is CAYDQGAVTQYF. The DNA for the CDR3 is TGTGCCTACGATCAGGGGGCCGTGACCCAGTACTTC.

The chain carries TRBV4-3 and TRBJ1-2, with TRBD1 matching over 7 bases. CDR3 length: 15 residues. The trim removed 1 base at V and 6 bases at J, leaving 8 bases unmatched. CDR1 and CDR2 from the germline V gene are LGHNA and YSLEER. The CDR3 nucleotides are TGCGCCAGCAGCCAAGGGACGGGACAGAGCGATGGCTACACCTTC. The encoded protein is CASSQGTGQSDGYTF.

The genes are TRBV9 and TRBJ2-1, with 14 bases lining up with TRBD2. V trimming: 6 bases; J trimming: 7 bases; junction bases outside the gene matches: 3. The germline V gene encodes CDR1 SGDLS and CDR2 YYNGEE. The CDR3 contains 14 residues. The CDR3 nucleotides are TGTGCCAGCACTAGACTAGCGGGAGGGAATGAGCAGTTCTTC. It yields the protein CASTRLAGGNEQFF.

The V and J genes are TRBV3-1 (or the pseudogene TRBV3-2) and TRBJ1-5; TRBD1 is a possible D gene (5 bases). CDR3 length: 16 amino acids. Germline V gene data show CDR1 as LGHDT and CDR2 as YNNKEL (reference sequence). V was clipped by 0 bases and J by 4 bases, with 13 bases between them. The CDR3 bases are TGTGCCAGCAGCCAAGAAGACAGTCCTGAAAATCAGCCCCAGCATTTT. Protein sequence: CASSQEDSPENQPQHF.

J is TRBJ2-1 and V is TRBV4-3; the match to TRBD1 covers 9 bases. Germline lookup yields CDR1 LGHNA and CDR2 YSLEER. Trimming took 4 bases from V and 3 from J; bases not matched to a gene: 7. This CDR3 spans 16 amino acids. CDR3 nucleotide sequence: TGCGCCAGCAGCCCAGTAGGGACAGGGATCTACAATGAGCAGTTCTTC. This encodes CASSPVGTGIYNEQFF.

With respect to this clone: Other DNA sequences within the sample encode an identical CDR3. This chain uses TRBV5-1 with TRBJ2-2; D is unclear. Trimming removed 0 bases from V and 2 bases from J, with 5 bases in between. In germline, CDR1 is SGHRS, CDR2 YFSETQ. The CDR3 is made up of 14 amino acids. The CDR3 sequence: CASSLGQNTGELFF. As DNA, the CDR3 is TGCGCCAGCAGCTTGGGACAAAACACCGGGGAGCTGTTTTTT. Variable domain in full (rest from reference TRBV5-1 and TRBJ2-2): KAGVTQTPRYLIKTRGQQVTLSCSPISGHRSVSWYQQTPGQGLQFLFEYFSETQRNKGNFPGRFSGRQFSNSRSEMNVSTLELGDSALYLCASSLGQNTGELFFGEGSRLTVL.

This clone was counted a single time. The chain has TRBV7-9 and TRBJ2-7, with 11 nucleotides matching TRBD2. Germline-derived CDR1 and CDR2 are SEHNR and FQNEAQ (reference sequence). This CDR3 spans 15 amino acids. The V gene end was trimmed by 2 bases and the J gene end by 4 bases; junction bases not matched to a gene: 4. The CDR3 DNA reads as TGTGCCAGCAGCTTAAGGACTAGCGGGCATTACGAGCAGTACTTC. Its translation: CASSLRTSGHYEQYF.

The chain carries TRBV19 and TRBJ1-6, with 7 bases that match TRBD1. The V segment lost 5 bases and the J segment 11 bases; nucleotides outside the gene matches: 12. From germline, CDR1 is LNHDA and CDR2 SQIVND (reference sequence). The CDR3 is 15 residues long. The CDR3, as DNA: TGTGCCAGTAGTGGGTCGACAGGGAGCCGGACACCCCTCCACTTT. This encodes CASSGSTGSRTPLHF. Full variable domain (rest looked up from reference TRBV19 and TRBJ1-6): DGGITQSPKYLFRKEGQNVTLSCEQNLNHDAMYWYRQDPGQGLRLIYYSQIVNDFQKGDIAEGYSVSREKKESFPLTVTSAQKNPTAFYLCASSGSTGSRTPLHFGNGTRLTVT.

The chain combines TRBV28 with TRBJ1-6; D gene uncertain. V lost 7 bases and J 6 bases, leaving 19 bases between the germline ends. CDR3 size: 16 residues. CDR1 MDHEN and CDR2 SYDVKM come from the germline V gene. CDR3 region: CASKFGLLVGNSPLHF. The DNA for the CDR3 is TGTGCCAGCAAGTTCGGACTTTTAGTTGGTAATTCACCCCTCCACTTT.

J is TRBJ1-4 and V is TRBV27; unclear D gene. Germline V gives CDR1 MNHEY, CDR2 SMNVEV (reference sequence). This CDR3 is 14 amino acids long. Trimming took off 5 bases at V and 3 bases at J, with 10 bases between the two ends. The CDR3 DNA follows: TGTGCCAGCAGTCCATGGGCCCCTAATGAAAAACTGTTTTTT. Its protein is CASSPWAPNEKLFF.

The chain uses TRBV13 and TRBJ2-6, with D tentatively TRBD2 (7 bases). The CDR3 consists of 16 residues. Germline loops: CDR1 PRHDT, CDR2 FYEKMQ (reference sequence). The germline V and J ends were trimmed by 4 bases and 2 bases, with 12 bases remaining between them. The CDR3 here is CASSSLGGAGANVLTF. Written as DNA, the CDR3 is TGTGCCAGCAGCTCCCTAGGGGGGGCTGGGGCCAACGTCCTGACTTTC.

This chain connects TRBV2 to TRBJ2-5; 10 nucleotides agree with TRBD1. Trimming took 6 bases from V and 1 from J; bases not matched to a gene: 8. From germline, CDR1 is SNHLY and CDR2 FYNNEI. This CDR3 spans 16 amino acids. CDR3 sequence reads: CASRAWDRGVQETQYF. CDR3 bases: TGTGCCAGCAGGGCATGGGACAGGGGAGTCCAAGAGACCCAGTACTTC.

The chain has TRBV7-3 and TRBJ2-3; D possibly corresponds to TRBD2 (6 bases). CDR3 length: 13 residues. CDR1 SGHTA and CDR2 FQGTGA come from the germline V gene. V was trimmed by 3 bases and J by 4 bases, leaving 8 bases between them. This CDR3 reads CASSFGTSDTQYF. Here the CDR3 DNA reads TGTGCCAGCAGCTTTGGGACTTCAGATACGCAGTATTTT.

This clone was seen just once. CDR3 in DNA: TGCAGCGTTCCCAAGGGACAGGACTATGGCTACACCTTC. Translation gives CSVPKGQDYGYTF. The chain combines TRBV29-1 with TRBJ1-2, with TRBD1 identical over 8 bases. Trimming removed 5 bases from V and 3 bases from J; junction bases left unmatched: 5. The CDR3 length is 13 residues. Germline values: CDR1 SQVTM, CDR2 ANQGSEA.

J is TRBJ2-7 and V is TRBV7-3; TRBD1 aligns across 9 bases. CDR1 is SGHTA, CDR2 FQGTGA, per germline. This CDR3 comprises 13 residues. Trimming cost V 5 bases and J 6 bases; bases outside gene matches: 5. The CDR3 nucleotides are TGTGCCAGCAGCACAGGGGGCACCGGCGAGCAGTACTTC. This gives the protein CASSTGGTGEQYF. Complete variable domain (other parts from reference TRBV7-3 and TRBJ2-7): GAGVSQTPSNKVTEKGKYVELRCDPISGHTALYWYRQSLGQGPEFLIYFQGTGAADDSGLPNDRFFAVRPEGSVSTLKIQRTERGDSAVYLCASSTGGTGEQYFGPGTRLTVT.

The genes are TRBV7-2 and TRBJ2-1; TRBD2 might be the D (6 bases). The CDR3 runs 15 residues. The germline V gene encodes CDR1 SGHTA and CDR2 FQGNSA. V lost 0 bases and J 8 bases, leaving 14 bases between the germline ends. The DNA of the CDR3 is TGTGCCAGCAGCTTAGCTTCGGGAGAATTTGATGAGCAGTTCTTC. Protein sequence: CASSLASGEFDEQFF.

V usage is TRBV7-2 and J usage is TRBJ2-1; 9 bases line up with TRBD2. This CDR3 spans 17 amino acids. V lost 3 bases and J lost 9; bases outside the gene matches: 15. Germline CDR1 is SGHTA and CDR2 is FQGNSA. CDR3: CASSLGSAGGGAREQFF. CDR3 nucleotide sequence: TGTGCCAGCAGCTTGGGGTCCGCTGGCGGGGGGGCCCGTGAGCAGTTCTTC.

The chain uses TRBV5-4 and TRBJ2-3; D might be TRBD2 (6 bases). The CDR3 covers 15 residues. V was cut by 4 bases and J by 3 bases, with 15 bases left in between. Germline CDR1 is SGHNT and CDR2 is YYREEE (reference sequence). CDR3 protein: CASSTTGDRTDTQYF. DNA for the CDR3: TGTGCCAGCAGCACCACGGGGGATAGGACAGATACGCAGTATTTT.

This sequence joins TRBV19 and TRBJ2-1; D possibly corresponds to TRBD2 (5 bases). V lost 7 bases and J 3 bases, leaving 10 bases between the germline ends. In germline, CDR1 is LNHDA, CDR2 SQIVND (reference sequence). The CDR3 length is 13 residues. The CDR3 sequence is CASTSDYYNEQFF. The CDR3 bases are TGTGCCAGTACTTCCGACTACTACAATGAGCAGTTCTTC.